These 31 T cell receptor beta chains came from one sample sequenced in a study of T cells in narcolepsy. Method: immunoSEQ multiplex PCR; TCRdb's copy keeps in-frame clones and lacks some. The sample has about 43,000 clones, roughly 88% seen once. Sequencing used CD45RA- memory CD4+ T cells from PBMCs. The receptors derive from a human donor with narcolepsy.

V gene TRBV19 combines with J gene TRBJ2-6; TRBD1 aligns across 7 bases. Germline V CDR1 and CDR2: LNHDA, SQIVND (reference sequence). This CDR3 has 16 amino acids. The J segment lost 0 bases and the V segment lost 6 bases, leaving 5 bases of the junction unmatched. CDR3 in amino acids: CASRVTGTSGANVLTF. The CDR3 coding sequence is TGTGCCAGTAGGGTGACAGGGACCTCTGGGGCCAACGTCCTGACTTTC.

This chain links TRBV6-4 with TRBJ1-2; a weak D match, TRBD1 (5 bases). CDR1 and CDR2 (germline): MRHNA, SNTAGT. The CDR3 sequence is 12 residues long. Trimming shortened V by 6 bases and J by 8 bases, and 13 bases separated the two germline ends. The CDR3 reads CASRRDGGGYTF. The CDR3 DNA reads TGTGCCAGCAGGAGGGACGGCGGGGGCTACACCTTC.

This chain uses TRBV19 with TRBJ1-3; D gene ambiguous. The CDR3 spans 18 residues. The germline V gene encodes CDR1 LNHDA and CDR2 SQIVND (reference sequence). Trimming took off 6 bases at V and 0 bases at J, with 21 bases between the two ends. The CDR3 nucleotides read TGTGCCAGTAGGGGAGAGTGGGGAGAAATCCACTCTGGAAACACCATATATTTT. As protein: CASRGEWGEIHSGNTIYF.

The rearrangement links TRBV19 to TRBJ2-7; no definite D call. TRBJ2-5 explains the end of the DNA better; the J call may be wrong. This CDR3 is built from 13 residues. CDR1 and CDR2 from the germline V gene are LNHDA and SQIVND (reference sequence). For the CDR3, the DNA is TGTGCCAGTAGTAGGGCCTACCAAGAGACCCAGTACTTC. Translation gives CASSRAYQETQYF.

The chain links TRBV25-1 to TRBJ1-1; 7 bases match TRBD1. This CDR3 region has 16 residues. CDR1 is MGHDK and CDR2 is SYGVNS in the germline V gene. V shed 5 bases and J 1 base; nucleotides not matched to a gene: 10. The CDR3 loop reads CASSSDHRDRNTEAFF. CDR3 nucleotides: TGTGCCAGCAGTTCCGACCACAGGGACAGGAACACTGAAGCTTTCTTT. Variable domain in full (rest from reference TRBV25-1 and TRBJ1-1): EADIYQTPRYLVIGTGKKITLECSQTMGHDKMYWYQQDPGMELHLIHYSYGVNSTEKGDLSSESTVSRIRTEHFPLTLESARPSHTSQYLCASSSDHRDRNTEAFFGQGTRLTVV.

The chain recombines TRBV7-7 with TRBJ2-2; D gene ambiguous. The CDR3 contains 13 residues. Germline-derived CDR1 and CDR2 are SSHAT and FNYEAQ (reference sequence). The V end was cut by 2 bases, the J end by 7 bases, with 8 bases between. CDR3 sequence: CASSLKLRGELFF. The CDR3 DNA follows: TGTGCCAGCAGCTTAAAACTACGCGGGGAGCTGTTTTTT.

The V and J genes are TRBV6-5 and TRBJ1-2; 7 bases match TRBD1. Trimming took 6 bases from V and 8 from J; bases not matched to a gene: 9. CDR3 length equals 13 residues. Per the germline V gene, CDR1 is MNHEY and CDR2 is SVGAGI. CDR3 loop: CASRATGVRGYTF. DNA of the CDR3: TGTGCCAGCAGGGCCACAGGGGTCAGAGGCTACACCTTC.

The CDR3 loop reads CASSSYALGYTF. As DNA, the CDR3 is TGTGCCAGCAGCTCGTATGCCTTAGGCTACACCTTC. The chain combines TRBV6-5 with TRBJ1-2; the D is unclear. Germline V gene sequence: CDR1 MNHEY, CDR2 SVGAGI. The CDR3 runs 12 residues. The ends were cut back, 6 bases at V and 8 bases at J, with 13 bases in the middle.

This sequence joins TRBV2 and TRBJ1-1; TRBD1 agrees at 7 bases. V shed 6 bases and J 7 bases; nucleotides not matched to a gene: 5. CDR1 SNHLY and CDR2 FYNNEI come from the germline V gene. The length of the CDR3 is 12 residues. The CDR3 loop reads CASSSGQIEAFF. The CDR3 region has the DNA TGTGCCAGCAGCTCGGGACAGATTGAAGCTTTCTTT.

The chain combines TRBV2 with TRBJ2-5, with TRBD1 identical over 10 bases. V trimming: 6 bases; J trimming: 5 bases; junction bases outside the gene matches: 15. The germline gives CDR1 SNHLY, CDR2 FYNNEI. This CDR3 spans 17 amino acids. CDR3 DNA sequence: TGTGCCAGCAGAGGGACAGGGGACACCTTCGTTTGGGAGACCCAGTACTTC. Its translation: CASRGTGDTFVWETQYF.

V is TRBV5-4 and J is TRBJ2-7; 7 nucleotides match TRBD2. V dropped 4 bases and J dropped 4; count of bases not matched to a gene: 8. The CDR3 has 14 amino acids. The germline V gene has CDR1 SGHNT and CDR2 YYREEE (reference sequence). For the CDR3, the DNA is TGTGCCAGCAGCAAAAGGGAGGGGAGATACGAGCAGTACTTC. Protein sequence: CASSKREGRYEQYF.

The table lists this clone with a count of one. The CDR3 nucleotides are TGTGCCAGCAGCTCGAGGACAGGGAGCCTGCCCCAGCATTTT. Its translation is CASSSRTGSLPQHF. The rearrangement joins TRBV12-1 to TRBJ1-5; TRBD1, the table's D call, was not compared with the DNA. TRBV12-1 is shown as a pseudogene. The CDR3 extends over 14 amino acids.

The gene calls are TRBV4-1 and TRBJ2-3; D is ambiguous. From germline, CDR1 is MGHRA and CDR2 YSYEKL. The CDR3 consists of 12 residues. The germline V and J ends were trimmed by 3 bases and 2 bases, with 3 bases remaining between them. The chain's CDR3 is CASSHDTDTQYF. For the CDR3, the DNA is TGCGCCAGCAGCCACGACACAGATACGCAGTATTTT.

This rearrangement joins TRBV6-5 to TRBJ2-1, with 12 bases that match TRBD2. The germline V gene encodes CDR1 MNHEY and CDR2 SVGAGI. CDR3 length: 13 residues. J was trimmed by 10 bases and V by 5 bases; bases with no gene match: 3. CDR3 protein: CASSVTSGGEQFF. The DNA of the CDR3 is TGTGCCAGCAGTGTGACTAGCGGGGGCGAGCAGTTCTTC.

This clone came up a few times. This clone may be a read error of a much larger clone one base away. V is TRBV4-1 and J is TRBJ1-6; tentatively, D is TRBD1 (6 bases). There are 14 residues in the CDR3. Germline values: CDR1 MGHRA, CDR2 YSYEKL. Deletions cut 2 bases from V and 10 bases from J, with 12 bases between. The CDR3 nucleotides read TGCGCCAGCAGCCAACAGGCAGGGGACTCACCCCTCCACTTT. Translated, it gives CASSQQAGDSPLHF.

V usage is TRBV7-9 and J usage is TRBJ2-1, with 10 bases identical to TRBD1. The length of the CDR3 is 16 residues. Germline values: CDR1 SEHNR, CDR2 FQNEAQ (reference sequence). J lost 2 bases, V lost 3 bases, and 4 bases had no gene match. Here the CDR3 reads CASSFRTGGAYNEQFF. The CDR3 coding sequence is TGTGCCAGCAGCTTCCGGACAGGGGGGGCCTACAATGAGCAGTTCTTC.

The chain employs TRBV11-3 and TRBJ1-1; D is undetermined. Deletions cut 5 bases from V and 1 base from J, with 2 bases between. Germline loops: CDR1 SGHNT, CDR2 YENEEA. This CDR3 comprises 11 residues. CDR3 residues: CASSRNTEAFF. CDR3 in DNA: TGTGCCAGCAGCCGGAACACTGAAGCTTTCTTT.

This clone was recorded only once. The gene calls are TRBV5-1 and TRBJ2-3; 9 positions agree with TRBD1. V lost 1 base, J lost 3 bases, and 3 bases stayed unmatched. This CDR3 has 15 amino acids. Germline V gene lookup returns CDR1 SGHRS and CDR2 YFSETQ. The CDR3: CASSLSTGGTDTQYF. The CDR3 DNA reads as TGCGCCAGCAGCTTGTCGACAGGGGGGACAGATACGCAGTATTTT. The variable domain in full, completed from reference TRBV5-1 and TRBJ2-3, reads KAGVTQTPRYLIKTRGQQVTLSCSPISGHRSVSWYQQTPGQGLQFLFEYFSETQRNKGNFPGRFSGRQFSNSRSEMNVSTLELGDSALYLCASSLSTGGTDTQYFGPGTRLTVL.

This clone was seen a few times. The chain combines TRBV5-5 with TRBJ2-2, with D maybe TRBD1 (5 bases). The germline CDR1 and CDR2 sequences are SGHKS and YYEKEE (reference sequence). V shed 0 bases and J shed 2 bases, with 8 bases lying between them. The CDR3 is 15 residues long. The CDR3 DNA is TGTGCCAGCAGCTTGGAGCAGGGAAACACCGGGGAGCTGTTTTTT. Encoded protein: CASSLEQGNTGELFF.

V and J are TRBV4-3 and TRBJ2-1, with 7 nucleotides matching TRBD2. V lost 0 bases, J lost 4 bases, and 9 bases stayed unmatched. CDR3 length: 17 amino acids. Germline CDR1 LGHNA, CDR2 YSLEER. This CDR3 is CASSQDQTGGAYNEQFF. Here the CDR3 DNA reads TGCGCCAGCAGCCAAGATCAAACGGGGGGAGCTTACAATGAGCAGTTCTTC.

The rearrangement links TRBV12-5 to TRBJ2-7; D is perhaps TRBD1 (8 bases). CDR1 is LGHNT, CDR2 FRNRAP, per germline. The CDR3 spans 16 residues. V shed 1 base and J shed 4 bases, with 17 bases lying between them. CDR3 coding DNA: TGTGCTAGTGGTTTGGGCGGGGGCAGGGGGCAGTACGAGCAGTACTTC. This translates into CASGLGGGRGQYEQYF.

For the CDR3, the DNA is TGTGCCAGCAGCCAATGGCACAGTACTGAAGCTTTCTTT. Translating it yields CASSQWHSTEAFF. The chain carries TRBV5-4 and TRBJ1-1; the D is unclear. Trimming shortened V by 4 bases and J by 5 bases, and 12 bases separated the two germline ends. From germline, CDR1 is SGHNT and CDR2 YYREEE (reference sequence). CDR3 length: 13 residues.

The chain joins TRBV19 to TRBJ1-5, with TRBD1 identical over 8 bases. This CDR3 has 12 residues. The trim removed 3 bases at V and 12 bases at J, leaving 4 bases unmatched. The V gene's germline CDR1 is LNHDA and CDR2 SQIVND (reference sequence). CDR3 in amino acids: CASSMLDRVQHF. Here the CDR3 DNA reads TGTGCCAGTAGTATGTTGGACAGGGTCCAGCATTTT.

This chain joins TRBV28 and TRBJ2-1, with TRBD1 as a possible D gene (5 bases). CDR1 is MDHEN, CDR2 SYDVKM, per germline. This CDR3 region has 16 residues. Trimming pared 3 bases from V and 9 bases from J, leaving 21 bases between. CDR3 amino acids: CASSFLQGGHTGEQFF. In nucleotides, the CDR3 is TGTGCCAGCAGTTTCCTTCAGGGTGGTCATACGGGTGAGCAGTTCTTC.

CDR3 bases: TGCGCCAGCAGCCAAGATCATGGGACAGGAAACTATGGCTACACCTTC. Amino acid sequence: CASSQDHGTGNYGYTF. This chain links TRBV4-3 with TRBJ1-2, with 8 bases lining up with TRBD1. V lost 0 bases and J lost 2; bases outside the gene matches: 5. CDR3 length: 16 amino acids. Germline assignment: CDR1 LGHNA and CDR2 YSLEER.

The V call is TRBV28, the J call TRBJ2-5; TRBD2 matches at 9 bases. CDR1 MDHEN and CDR2 SYDVKM come from the germline V gene. V shed 5 bases, J shed 7 bases, and the junction held 17 bases outside the gene matches. The CDR3 has 17 residues. CDR3 nucleotide sequence: TGTGCCAGCAGTACCTCGCGCGGGAGGGGGAGTAGGGGGACCCAGTACTTC. This codes for CASSTSRGRGSRGTQYF.

V and J are TRBV5-1 and TRBJ2-6; TRBD1 agrees at 7 bases. Germline V CDR1 and CDR2: SGHRS, YFSETQ. With V trimmed by 3 bases and J by 2 bases, 5 bases remained unmatched. There are 16 residues in the CDR3. DNA for the CDR3: TGCGCCAGCAGCTCTGGGACAGCCGCTGGGGCCAACGTCCTGACTTTC. Translated, it gives CASSSGTAAGANVLTF.

A single count supports this clone. The rearrangement links TRBV5-1 to TRBJ2-7; D might be TRBD2 (5 bases). The germline CDR1 and CDR2 sequences are SGHRS and YFSETQ. Trimming left V 0 bases short and J 0 bases short, with 10 bases between. The CDR3 is made up of 15 amino acids. The CDR3 sequence: CASSLGVGSSYEQYF. The DNA of the CDR3 is TGCGCCAGCAGCTTGGGTGTGGGGAGCTCCTACGAGCAGTACTTC.

The chain employs TRBV2 and TRBJ2-1, with 7 positions matching TRBD2. Per the germline V gene, CDR1 is SNHLY and CDR2 is FYNNEI. J gave up 4 bases and V 8 bases, and 11 bases lay outside the gene matches. The CDR3 has 15 amino acids. CDR3 bases: TGTGCCAGCCCAGTGGCCCCTAGCGGATACAATGAGCAGTTCTTC. Its translation is CASPVAPSGYNEQFF.

This chain uses TRBV5-6 with TRBJ2-1, with 9 nucleotides matching TRBD2. Germline V gene data show CDR1 as SGHDT and CDR2 as YYEEEE. The junction had 4 bases not matched to a gene; V was cut back by 4 bases and J by 2 bases. CDR3 length: 15 amino acids. CDR3 sequence reads: CASSLGLATYNEQFF. The CDR3 DNA is TGTGCCAGCAGCCTAGGACTAGCGACCTACAATGAGCAGTTCTTC.

This clone was seen a few times. The gene calls are TRBV2 and TRBJ2-7; unclear D gene. The CDR3 has 11 residues. V was clipped by 9 bases and J by 2 bases, with 8 bases between them. The germline V gene has CDR1 SNHLY and CDR2 FYNNEI. The CDR3: CASGQAYEQYF. The DNA for the CDR3 is TGTGCCAGTGGGCAGGCCTACGAGCAGTACTTC.